The 2 T cell receptor beta chains given below trace back to one sample, sequenced in a study of cytomegalovirus exposure and HLA in healthy donors. In the PCR, 60 Vbeta and 13 Jbeta primers were used. The repertoire was sequenced with immunoSEQ multiplex PCR; TCRdb's copy has only in-frame clones and lacks some. The data show some 130,000 clones, roughly 78% seen once. Sequenced sample: PBMCs. These receptors were obtained from a male donor in good health and CMV-seronegative.

This clone was seen just once. The CDR3 DNA reads as TGTGCCAGCTCACCGCTGGGTGCAGGGGGGAACCCCTATGGCTACACCTTC. Residues: CASSPLGAGGNPYGYTF. This chain connects TRBV18 to TRBJ1-2, with 7 bases fitting TRBD1. Germline assignment: CDR1 KGHSH and CDR2 LQKENI. CDR3 size: 17 residues. V lost 3 bases, J lost 4 bases, and 14 bases stayed unmatched.

A few counts support this clone. The chain has TRBV11-2 and TRBJ1-2; possible D gene TRBD1, 5 bases. The germline gives CDR1 SGHAT, CDR2 FQNNGV. The CDR3 is 13 residues long. Trimming stripped 3 bases from V and 2 bases from J, with 7 bases between. CDR3 DNA: TGTGCCAGCAGCTTGGGGGGGAACTATGGCTACACCTTC. It yields the protein CASSLGGNYGYTF.